Shown below are 27 T cell receptor beta chains from a single sample sequenced in a study of blood T cell repertoires in COVID-19. Profiling relied on immunoSEQ multiplex PCR, and the TCRdb table lists in-frame clones only, not all of them. The sample comprises 150,000 to 200,000 clones, 85% of which are singletons, and about 8.1% rests with the top ten. Sequences were obtained from peripheral blood. The source of these receptors is a woman of 80 years or more with COVID-19, enrolled during active disease.

This chain connects TRBV3-1 (or the pseudogene TRBV3-2) to TRBJ2-3, with 8 bases fitting TRBD2. This CDR3 contains 18 residues. V lost 5 bases, J lost 5 bases, and 18 bases stayed unmatched. CDR1 and CDR2 (germline): LGHDT, YNNKEL (reference sequence). CDR3 amino acids: CASSYYPSAGGRGDTQYF. CDR3 sequence (DNA): TGTGCCAGCAGCTACTACCCCTCGGCGGGAGGTAGGGGAGATACGCAGTATTTT.

The V gene is TRBV3-1 (or the pseudogene TRBV3-2), the J gene TRBJ2-2; 16 nucleotides agree with TRBD2. Germline V gives CDR1 LGHDT, CDR2 YNNKEL (reference sequence). This CDR3 has 18 amino acids. After removal of 3 bases from V and 1 base from J, the junction contained 2 bases not matched to a gene. CDR3 nucleotide sequence: TGTGCCAGCAGCCAGGGACTAGCGGGAGGGAGGAACACCGGGGAGCTGTTTTTT. Encoded protein: CASSQGLAGGRNTGELFF.

This chain uses TRBV5-1 with TRBJ1-1, with 8 bases aligning to TRBD1. Germline CDR1 reads SGHRS; CDR2 reads YFSETQ. The CDR3 extends over 18 amino acids. V was clipped by 0 bases and J by 0 bases; unmatched bases: 10. CDR3 sequence (DNA): TGCGCCAGCAGCTTGGCCTGGACAGGGAGGACGATGAACACTGAAGCTTTCTTT. Protein: CASSLAWTGRTMNTEAFF.

About this clone: The sample contains more than one DNA sequence encoding this CDR3. J is TRBJ1-1 and V is TRBV2, with a possible D match to TRBD1 (5 bases). This CDR3 has 13 residues. V lost 6 bases to trimming and J lost 1 base, with 9 bases between them. The germline gives CDR1 SNHLY, CDR2 FYNNEI. The CDR3 is CASSDRPNTEAFF. The CDR3 DNA is TGTGCCAGCAGCGACAGACCGAACACTGAAGCTTTCTTT.

The chain is built from TRBV14 and TRBJ2-3, with D possibly matching TRBD1 (5 bases). The CDR3 runs to 20 residues. The V end lost 6 bases, the J end lost 6 bases, and 34 bases lay between the germline ends. Looked up from germline, CDR1 is SGHDN and CDR2 is FVKESK. The CDR3 region has the DNA TGTGCCAGCAGGTTTAGGCTAGGCGGTTACCTTACGGAGCAGGGCGATACGCAGTATTTT. It codes for CASRFRLGGYLTEQGDTQYF.

The V call is TRBV19, the J call TRBJ2-2; 10 bases line up with TRBD1. CDR1 is LNHDA and CDR2 is SQIVND in the germline V gene (reference sequence). With V trimmed by 5 bases and J by 4 bases, 1 base remained unmatched. The CDR3 is 14 amino acids. The CDR3 DNA is TGTGCCAGTAGTTGGACAGGGGGCACCGGGGAGCTGTTTTTT. Its translation is CASSWTGGTGELFF.

As concerns this clone: Other DNA sequences from this sample encode an identical CDR3 as well. This chain connects TRBV9 to TRBJ2-7, with 10 nucleotides matching TRBD2. J was trimmed by 4 bases and V by 3 bases; bases with no gene match: 4. Per the germline V gene, CDR1 is SGDLS and CDR2 is YYNGEE. This CDR3 comprises 14 residues. In DNA form, the CDR3 reads TGTGCCAGCAGCGCTAGCGGGGGAGCTTACGAGCAGTACTTC. This sequence encodes CASSASGGAYEQYF.

This sequence joins TRBV3-1 (or the pseudogene TRBV3-2) and TRBJ2-5; TRBD1 is a possible D gene (5 bases). This CDR3 is 12 amino acids long. Germline V gives CDR1 LGHDT, CDR2 YNNKEL (reference sequence). Trimming left V 5 bases short and J 5 bases short, with 9 bases between. The CDR3 DNA follows: TGTGCCAGCAGCAGAAACAGGGAGACCCAGTACTTC. It codes for CASSRNRETQYF.

The chain has TRBV29-1 and TRBJ2-7; no clear D. Germline CDR1 is SQVTM and CDR2 is ANQGSEA. This CDR3 comprises 12 residues. V lost 4 bases to trimming and J lost 3 bases, with 10 bases between them. Here the CDR3 DNA reads TGCAGCGTTGGATTCCACAACTACGAGCAGTACTTC. It encodes CSVGFHNYEQYF.

The chain is built from TRBV18 and TRBJ2-5, with D possibly matching TRBD2 (6 bases). The germline V gene has CDR1 KGHSH and CDR2 LQKENI. CDR3 size: 14 residues. Trimming pared 0 bases from V and 2 bases from J, leaving 7 bases between. The CDR3 loop reads CASSPPEGQETQYF. For the CDR3, the DNA is TGTGCCAGCTCACCACCGGAGGGTCAAGAGACCCAGTACTTC.

The chain is built from TRBV3-1 (or the pseudogene TRBV3-2) and TRBJ2-1; tentatively, D is TRBD1 (5 bases). V lost 0 bases and J 7 bases, leaving 13 bases between the germline ends. The CDR3 totals 15 residues. The germline gives CDR1 LGHDT, CDR2 YNNKEL (reference sequence). The CDR3: CASSQDQGRRNEQFF. The DNA of the CDR3 is TGTGCCAGCAGCCAAGATCAGGGCCGACGGAATGAGCAGTTCTTC.

This chain uses TRBV5-1 with TRBJ2-7; no clear D. The germline V and J ends were trimmed by 4 bases and 3 bases, with 14 bases remaining between them. The length of the CDR3 is 14 residues. Germline V gene sequence: CDR1 SGHRS, CDR2 YFSETQ. The CDR3 DNA reads as TGCGCCAGCAGCATCAATGTCGGAGACTACGAGCAGTACTTC. It is translated as CASSINVGDYEQYF.

This chain joins TRBV18 and TRBJ1-3; 8 bases are a match to TRBD1. Germline V gene lookup returns CDR1 KGHSH and CDR2 LQKENI. The CDR3 runs to 14 residues. With V trimmed by 5 bases and J by 7 bases, 7 bases remained unmatched. The CDR3 DNA reads as TGTGCCAGCTCATCCGGGACAGGTTCCAACACCATATATTTT. It is translated as CASSSGTGSNTIYF.

The gene calls are TRBV3-1 (or the pseudogene TRBV3-2) and TRBJ2-5, with 8 positions matching TRBD2. After removal of 6 bases from V and 3 bases from J, the junction contained 3 bases not matched to a gene. The CDR3 is made up of 13 amino acids. Germline CDR1 reads LGHDT; CDR2 reads YNNKEL (reference sequence). The CDR3 reads CASRSLAEETQYF. In nucleotides, the CDR3 is TGTGCCAGCAGATCACTAGCGGAAGAGACCCAGTACTTC.

The V and J genes are TRBV28 and TRBJ1-2; 11 nucleotides agree with TRBD1. The CDR3 loop spans 15 amino acids. V lost 4 bases to trimming and J lost 6 bases; unmatched junction nucleotides: 7. Germline CDR1 and CDR2: MDHEN and SYDVKM. The DNA for the CDR3 is TGTGCCAGCAGTTCCGGACAGGGGGCGCGGGATGGCTACACCTTC. It is translated as CASSSGQGARDGYTF.

The V and J genes are TRBV11-1 and TRBJ1-1, with 9 bases identical to TRBD1. Germline V gives CDR1 SGHAT, CDR2 FQDESV (reference sequence). The V and J ends lost 5 bases and 8 bases, in that order; junction bases with no gene match: 6. The CDR3 consists of 13 residues. CDR3 in amino acids: CASSTGTGREAFF. The CDR3 coding sequence is TGTGCCAGCAGCACCGGGACAGGGCGCGAAGCTTTCTTT.

The chain joins TRBV5-4 to TRBJ2-3; D is ambiguous. CDR1 is SGHNT, CDR2 YYREEE, per germline (reference sequence). Trimming took 10 bases from V and 0 from J, leaving 6 bases between them. This CDR3 is built from 11 residues. The CDR3 spells CALRSTDTQYF. As DNA, the CDR3 is TGTGCCCTACGGAGCACAGATACGCAGTATTTT. Using reference TRBV5-4 and TRBJ2-3 for the parts outside the CDR3, the full variable domain is ETGVTQSPTHLIKTRGQQVTLRCSSQSGHNTVSWYQQALGQGPQFIFQYYREEENGRGNFPPRFSGLQFPNYSSELNVNALELDDSALYLCALRSTDTQYFGPGTRLTVL.

This chain connects TRBV28 to TRBJ1-1; TRBD1 aligns across 8 bases. V dropped 6 bases and J dropped 10; count of bases not matched to a gene: 16. Germline-derived CDR1 and CDR2 are MDHEN and SYDVKM. The CDR3 has 15 residues. The CDR3, as DNA: TGTGCCAGCAGCATACCCGGGACAGGTGGGGGCTCAGCTTTCTTT. Amino acid sequence: CASSIPGTGGGSAFF.

J is TRBJ1-2 and V is TRBV6-5, with a tentative D call TRBD1 (5 bases). CDR1 MNHEY and CDR2 SVGAGI come from the germline V gene. Between the trimmed V and J ends, which lost 7 bases and 1 base, there was a span of 13 bases. The CDR3 runs 14 residues. The CDR3 sequence is CASMEGLRNYGYTF. DNA for the CDR3: TGTGCCAGCATGGAGGGGTTACGTAACTATGGCTACACCTTC.

The V call is TRBV7-3, the J call TRBJ1-4; the match to TRBD1 covers 8 bases. The length of the CDR3 is 13 residues. Looked up from germline, CDR1 is SGHTA and CDR2 is FQGTGA. The junction had 3 bases not matched to a gene; V was cut back by 4 bases and J by 8 bases. The CDR3 region is CASSSYRGEKLFF. Written as DNA, the CDR3 is TGTGCCAGCAGCTCGTACAGGGGGGAAAAACTGTTTTTT.

Here the CDR3 DNA reads TGTGCCAGCAAGACAGGGATGAACTATGGCTACACCTTC. Translated, it gives CASKTGMNYGYTF. The chain couples TRBV6-5 to TRBJ1-2; the match to TRBD1 covers 7 bases. Germline V gene lookup returns CDR1 MNHEY and CDR2 SVGAGI. The CDR3 runs 13 residues. The J segment lost 2 bases and the V segment lost 7 bases, leaving 4 bases of the junction unmatched.

This chain links TRBV19 with TRBJ2-7; D might be TRBD1 (6 bases). The CDR3 has 11 residues. Germline CDR1 is LNHDA and CDR2 is SQIVND (reference sequence). V shed 8 bases and J shed 6 bases, with 11 bases lying between them. CDR3 nucleotide sequence: TGTGCCAGTCGGACAGCCGGCGAGCAGTACTTC. Its protein product is CASRTAGEQYF.

This rearrangement joins TRBV7-2 to TRBJ2-5; a weak D match, TRBD2 (6 bases). V was cut by 1 base and J by 3 bases, with 9 bases left in between. Germline CDR1 is SGHTA and CDR2 is FQGNSA. There are 14 residues in the CDR3. The CDR3 region has the DNA TGTGCCAGCAGCTTAGAGGTAGCGGAAGAGACCCAGTACTTC. Residues: CASSLEVAEETQYF. Drawing the rest from reference TRBV7-2 and TRBJ2-5, the complete variable domain is GAGVSQSPSNKVTEKGKDVELRCDPISGHTALYWYRQSLGQGLEFLIYFQGNSAPDKSGLPSDRFSAERTGGSVSTLTIQRTQQEDSAVYLCASSLEVAEETQYFGPGTRLLVL.

In its sample, this clone was seen a few times. This rearrangement joins TRBV28 to TRBJ2-7, with D perhaps matching TRBD2 (6 bases). Looked up from germline, CDR1 is MDHEN and CDR2 is SYDVKM. V dropped 7 bases and J dropped 6 bases, with 13 bases sitting between them. The CDR3 runs 12 residues. In DNA, the CDR3 is TGTGCCAGCATGAGGGAGGTGCGCGAGCAGTACTTC. Translation: CASMREVREQYF.

The chain combines TRBV9 with TRBJ2-2, with 7 bases identical to TRBD2. The germline CDR1 and CDR2 sequences are SGDLS and YYNGEE. CDR3 size: 16 residues. V trimming: 4 bases; J trimming: 1 base; junction bases outside the gene matches: 7. This CDR3 reads CASSPKRGENTGELFF. The CDR3 coding sequence is TGTGCCAGCAGCCCTAAGCGGGGCGAGAACACCGGGGAGCTGTTTTTT.

The rearrangement joins TRBV16 to TRBJ1-2; no definite D call. Germline lookup yields CDR1 KGHSY and CDR2 FQNENV. The CDR3 has 13 residues. V was shortened by 8 bases and J by 8 bases, with 18 bases between the two germline ends. CDR3 residues: CASSGTGWRGYTF. The CDR3 DNA reads as TGTGCCAGCTCGGGAACGGGTTGGAGGGGCTACACCTTC.

This clone was seen a single time. The chain combines TRBV25-1 with TRBJ2-5; 8 bases align to TRBD1. Germline trimming cut 7 bases from V and 5 bases from J; bases unmatched to any gene: 6. Germline V CDR1 and CDR2: MGHDK, SYGVNS. The CDR3 runs 13 residues. The CDR3 coding sequence is TGTGCCAGCAAGGACAGGGTAGTGGAGACCCAGTACTTC. This codes for CASKDRVVETQYF.